This TCR beta chain came from a study of blood T cell repertoires in COVID-19. The CDR3 length is 14 residues. From germline, CDR1 is GTSNPN and CDR2 SVGIG (reference sequence). Trimming removed 4 bases from V and 9 bases from J, with 20 bases in between. Sequencing used immunoSEQ multiplex PCR; TCRdb keeps in-frame clones, though not all of them. The sample shows about 330,000 clones, over 70% of them seen only once. The chain recombines TRBV30 with TRBJ2-3, with D perhaps TRBD2 (6 bases). The origin of this receptor is a man younger than 45 who had recovered from COVID-19. The sequenced sample consisted of PBMCs or T cells enriched from blood (not recorded which). CDR3 nucleotide sequence: TGTGCCTGGACAGGACTATCACCCCCCTGGACGCAGTATTTT. Its translation is CAWTGLSPPWTQYF.